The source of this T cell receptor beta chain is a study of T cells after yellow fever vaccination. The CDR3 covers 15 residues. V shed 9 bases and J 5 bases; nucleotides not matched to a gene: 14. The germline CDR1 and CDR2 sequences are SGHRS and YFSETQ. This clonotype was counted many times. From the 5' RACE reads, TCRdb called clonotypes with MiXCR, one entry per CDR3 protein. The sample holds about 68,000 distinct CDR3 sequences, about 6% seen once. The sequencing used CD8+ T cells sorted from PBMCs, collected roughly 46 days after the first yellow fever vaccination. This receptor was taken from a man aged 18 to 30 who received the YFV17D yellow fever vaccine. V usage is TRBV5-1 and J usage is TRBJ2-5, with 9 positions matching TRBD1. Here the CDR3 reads CATRTGGHNVETQYF. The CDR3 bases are TGCGCCACCCGAACAGGGGGCCATAATGTGGAGACCCAGTACTTC.